This TCR beta chain stems from a study of identical twins. A universal primer site came from template switching; cDNA carried unique molecular identifiers. A single record per CDR3 protein comes from TCRdb applying MiXCR to the 5' RACE reads. The table lists approximately 700,000 distinct CDR3 sequences, 15% to 20% of them singletons. J gave up 5 bases and V 2 bases, and 4 bases lay outside the gene matches. The CDR3 has 15 amino acids. Germline V lookup: CDR1 SEHNR, CDR2 FQNEAQ (reference sequence). Study-level points and caveats: Models came in too low on out-of-frame TCR alpha sharing in monozygotic twins.

This clonotype came up a few times. Its antigen is unidentified. The same sample was also used in a study of T cells expressing NK-cell markers. That publication notes: Most of the eight sequenced donors tested HCMV-seropositive; one tested seronegative.

This chain joins TRBV7-9 and TRBJ2-1; 9 bases line up with TRBD2. The sample comprised PBMCs. This sequence originates from a woman between 18 and 29 years old in good health. CDR3 in DNA: TGTGCCAGCAGCTTATCGCGGGAGGGCGACAATGAGCAGTTCTTC. Translated: CASSLSREGDNEQFF.